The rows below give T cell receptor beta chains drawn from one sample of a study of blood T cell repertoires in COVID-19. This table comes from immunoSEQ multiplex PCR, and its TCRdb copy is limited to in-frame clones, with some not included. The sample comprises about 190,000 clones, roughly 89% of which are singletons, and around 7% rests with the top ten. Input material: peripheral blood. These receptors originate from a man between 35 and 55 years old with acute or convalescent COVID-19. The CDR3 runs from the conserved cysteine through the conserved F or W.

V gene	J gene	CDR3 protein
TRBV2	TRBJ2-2	CASRVLGTGELFF
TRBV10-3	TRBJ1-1	CAISVQGDTEAFF
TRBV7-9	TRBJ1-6	CASSLEKGYNSPLHF
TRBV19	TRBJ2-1	CASSIASAYEQFF
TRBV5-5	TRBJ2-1	CASSIAPSPGTYNEQFF
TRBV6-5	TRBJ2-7	CASQGPLYEQYF
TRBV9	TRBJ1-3	CASSPGLAGNTIYF
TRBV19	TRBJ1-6	CASRMNSFSYNSPLHF
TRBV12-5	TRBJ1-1	CASGFMTVGEAFF
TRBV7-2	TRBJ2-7	CASSPGLAPPEQYF
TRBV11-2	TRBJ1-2	CASSTRVDRGIPGYGYTF
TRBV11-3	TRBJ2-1	CASSLQGSSNEQFF
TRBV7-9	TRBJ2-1	CASRTLVGGSPYNEQFF
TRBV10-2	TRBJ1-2	CASSRQDNYGYTF
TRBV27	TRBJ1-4	CASSLEQNGRLFF
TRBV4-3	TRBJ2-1	CASSQAGSYNEQFF
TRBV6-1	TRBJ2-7	CASSEVGQGAGEQYF
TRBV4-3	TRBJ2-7	CASSQVSGLYYEQYF
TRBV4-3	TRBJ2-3	CASSQELLAGWDTQYF
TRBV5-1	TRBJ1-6	CASSFQPPTGGNSPLHF
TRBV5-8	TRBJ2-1	CASSSAVLAGTYNEQFF
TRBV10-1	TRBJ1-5	CASSDSRSGQPQHF
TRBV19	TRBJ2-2	CASSGLAPGELFF
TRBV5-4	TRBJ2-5	CASSLPGTGGETQYF
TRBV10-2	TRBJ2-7	CASKELASVSYEQYF
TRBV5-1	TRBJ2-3	CASSLSGTDTQYF
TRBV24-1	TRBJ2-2	CATSDLGGPGDTGELFF
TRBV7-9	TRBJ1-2	CASSLAGTGYGYTF
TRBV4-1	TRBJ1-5	CASSQAPLRTIRIFDQPQHF
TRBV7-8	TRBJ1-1	CASSFQQGALNTEAFF
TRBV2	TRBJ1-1	CASSEYGIADTEAFF
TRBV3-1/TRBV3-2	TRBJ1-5	CASSQGGAGQPQHF
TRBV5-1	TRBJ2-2	CASSFEGSANTGELFF
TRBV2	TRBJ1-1	CASRGQTLNTEAFF
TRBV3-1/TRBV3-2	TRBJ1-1	CASSQERPYTEAFF
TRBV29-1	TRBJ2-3	CSVRGQGTDTQYF
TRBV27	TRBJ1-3	CASSLSITGANTIYF
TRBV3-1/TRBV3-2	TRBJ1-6	CASKTGDSPLHF
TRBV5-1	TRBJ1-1	CASTKVPGDEAFF
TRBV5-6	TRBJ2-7	CASSLGGLAGLEEQYF
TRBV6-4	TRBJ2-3	CASSRDRGSDTQYF
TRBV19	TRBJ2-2	CASTPTGAPGELFF
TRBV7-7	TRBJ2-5	CASSLLAGGPETQYF
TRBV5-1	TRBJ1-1	CASSTGPRGGNTEAFF
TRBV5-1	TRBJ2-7	CASSLNIGGGGDLNEQYF